This T cell receptor (beta chain) was sequenced in a study of response to subunit inactivated influenza vaccine. MiXCR was run by TCRdb on the RT-PCR reads, yielding one entry per CDR3 protein. The sample holds some 540,000 distinct CDR3 sequences; 20% to 25% are singletons and the top ten take around 2.8%. This CDR3 is 15 amino acids long. V was cut by 5 bases and J by 1 base, with 15 bases left in between. Per the germline V gene, CDR1 is MNHNS and CDR2 is SASEGT. These data also formed part of another study, on T cells expressing NK-cell markers. This second study notes: UMI-tagged 5'RACE template switching yielded the TCR beta cDNA.

The clonotype originates from a man over 45 who received an inactivated influenza vaccine. The sequenced sample was CD4+ T cells sorted from PBMCs, obtained about 13 days after vaccination. The genes are TRBV6-1 and TRBJ2-7; D may be TRBD1 or TRBD2 (5 bases each). The CDR3, as DNA: TGTGCCAGCAGTATAATAGGGACGGATTCCTACGAGCAGTACTTC. It encodes CASSIIGTDSYEQYF.